These 21 T cell receptor beta chains were sequenced from one sample in a study of T cell repertoires in ileal Crohn's disease. The sorted cells were lamina propria lymphocytes from surgical specimens, first isolated by density gradient. Clones were sequenced by immunoSEQ multiplex PCR, and TCRdb holds only the in-frame ones, with some missing. The sample holds some 390 clones, roughly nine tenths seen once. The source material was CD8+ T cells sorted from the ileum. The receptors stem from an adult with Crohn's disease.

The rearrangement links TRBV23-1 to TRBJ1-2; D not resolved. TRBV23-1 is an ORF, and what it does is uncertain. The CDR3 runs to 10 residues. V lost 6 bases, J lost 8 bases, and 7 bases lay in between. In DNA, the CDR3 is TGCGCCAGCAGCCCCGGGGGCTACACCTTC. It yields the protein CASSPGGYTF.

CDR3 coding DNA: TGTGCCAGCAGTCTGGACAGTATGAACACTGAAGCTTTCTTT. This translates into CASSLDSMNTEAFF. This chain joins TRBV27 and TRBJ1-1; weak D call: TRBD1 (6 bases). Germline V gene sequence: CDR1 MNHEY, CDR2 SMNVEV (reference sequence). This CDR3 comprises 14 residues. Trimming stripped 5 bases from V and 0 bases from J, with 10 bases between.

The V call is TRBV28, the J call TRBJ2-1, with 8 bases identical to TRBD2. CDR3 length equals 13 residues. J was trimmed by 10 bases and V by 3 bases; bases with no gene match: 5. Germline V gene data show CDR1 as MDHEN and CDR2 as SYDVKM. The DNA for the CDR3 is TGTGCCAGCAGTTTTGACTGGACTAGCGAGCAGTTCTTC. Its protein is CASSFDWTSEQFF.

The chain joins TRBV11-3 to TRBJ2-1, with 10 bases lining up with TRBD2. The germline gives CDR1 SGHNT, CDR2 YENEEA. The CDR3 has 15 residues. With V trimmed by 2 bases and J by 12 bases, 10 bases remained unmatched. The CDR3 DNA reads TGTGCCAGCAGCTTAAGGGGGCTAGCGGGAGCGCGGCAGTTCTTC. Its protein product is CASSLRGLAGARQFF.

The chain is built from TRBV27 and TRBJ2-7; TRBD2 might be the D (6 bases). V was shortened by 5 bases and J by 1 base, with 18 bases between the two germline ends. Per germline, CDR1 MNHEY and CDR2 SMNVEV (reference sequence). CDR3 length equals 16 residues. The CDR3: CASSRAGGVKSYEQYF. CDR3 in DNA: TGTGCCAGCAGTCGGGCAGGCGGGGTAAAATCCTACGAGCAGTACTTC.

J is TRBJ2-2 and V is TRBV11-3; 11 bases align to TRBD2. Germline V CDR1 and CDR2: SGHNT, YENEEA. J was trimmed by 0 bases and V by 4 bases; bases with no gene match: 13. This CDR3 spans 20 amino acids. This CDR3 is CASSSKGLAETLPNTGELFF. The CDR3 DNA follows: TGTGCCAGCAGCTCGAAGGGACTAGCGGAAACACTCCCGAACACCGGGGAGCTGTTTTTT.

The chain is built from TRBV2 and TRBJ1-3; no clear D gene. The V and J ends lost 1 base and 1 base respectively, with 5 bases between them. CDR1 is SNHLY, CDR2 FYNNEI, per germline. CDR3 length: 14 residues. Here the CDR3 DNA reads TGTGCCAGCAGTGAAGGGAGATCTGGAAACACCATATATTTT. It yields the protein CASSEGRSGNTIYF.

This chain uses TRBV7-9 with TRBJ1-1, with a possible D match to TRBD1 (5 bases). This CDR3 spans 14 amino acids. V gave up 5 bases and J gave up 11 bases, with 21 bases separating them. From germline, CDR1 is SEHNR and CDR2 FQNEAQ (reference sequence). CDR3 residues: CASSDTLGGLRAFF. Written as DNA, the CDR3 is TGTGCCAGCAGCGATACACTGGGGGGATTGAGGGCTTTCTTT.

The J gene is TRBJ2-7, the V gene TRBV7-2; possible D gene TRBD2, 6 bases. The CDR3 runs 14 residues. The V end was cut by 3 bases, the J end by 0 bases, with 9 bases between. The germline V gene has CDR1 SGHTA and CDR2 FQGNSA. The CDR3 nucleotides read TGTGCCAGCAGCTTGGGAGGTATCTCCTACGAGCAGTACTTC. Translating gives CASSLGGISYEQYF.

The chain is built from TRBV27 and TRBJ2-3; 13 positions match TRBD2. V shed 5 bases, J shed 2 bases, and the junction held 7 bases outside the gene matches. The CDR3 has 17 amino acids. From germline, CDR1 is MNHEY and CDR2 SMNVEV (reference sequence). The CDR3 reads CASSAVGTSGTTDTQYF. CDR3 nucleotides: TGTGCCAGCAGTGCGGTTGGGACTAGCGGGACCACAGATACGCAGTATTTT.

The genes are TRBV4-3 and TRBJ2-2; possible D gene TRBD2, 6 bases. The CDR3 length is 16 residues. The V gene's germline CDR1 is LGHNA and CDR2 YSLEER. The V end lost 0 bases, the J end lost 6 bases, and 14 bases lay between the germline ends. The CDR3 DNA is TGCGCCAGCAGCCAAGAGCTAGCGATCGGGGCCGGGGAGCTGTTTTTT. Its translation is CASSQELAIGAGELFF.

The chain joins TRBV7-3 to TRBJ2-3, with D tentatively TRBD2 (6 bases). Germline CDR1 is SGHTA and CDR2 is FQGTGA. The CDR3 spans 16 residues. The germline V and J ends were trimmed by 4 bases and 0 bases, with 14 bases remaining between them. The CDR3 sequence is CASSSSWSGSTDTQYF. The DNA of the CDR3 is TGTGCCAGCAGCTCCTCGTGGAGCGGGAGCACAGATACGCAGTATTTT.

The genes are TRBV13 and TRBJ2-1; D is possibly TRBD2 (7 bases). CDR3 length: 15 amino acids. Germline V CDR1 and CDR2: PRHDT, FYEKMQ (reference sequence). V was clipped by 5 bases and J by 2 bases, with 13 bases between them. For the CDR3, the DNA is TGTGCCAGCAGCAGGGAGGGGGTTACCTACAATGAGCAGTTCTTC. This sequence encodes CASSREGVTYNEQFF.

The V gene is TRBV9, the J gene TRBJ2-2; 7 bases agree with TRBD1. Germline V gene sequence: CDR1 SGDLS, CDR2 YYNGEE. J gave up 1 base and V 5 bases, and 5 bases lay outside the gene matches. This CDR3 region has 15 residues. The DNA of the CDR3 is TGTGCCAGCAGTAAGACAGGGAGGAACACCGGGGAGCTGTTTTTT. This encodes CASSKTGRNTGELFF.

V usage is TRBV5-6 and J usage is TRBJ1-1, with D possibly TRBD1 on 5 matching bases. The germline V gene encodes CDR1 SGHDT and CDR2 YYEEEE. CDR3 size: 15 residues. V lost 6 bases and J 0 bases, leaving 15 bases between the germline ends. CDR3 nucleotide sequence: TGTGCCAGCACCAAATCAGGGAAATTGAACACTGAAGCTTTCTTT. Residues: CASTKSGKLNTEAFF.

This chain connects TRBV19 to TRBJ1-5; unclear D gene. V dropped 2 bases and J dropped 3 bases, with 8 bases sitting between them. Germline V lookup: CDR1 LNHDA, CDR2 SQIVND (reference sequence). The CDR3 runs to 14 residues. CDR3 nucleotides: TGTGCCAGTAGTATACGAGACAACAATCAGCCCCAGCATTTT. Amino acids: CASSIRDNNQPQHF.

This chain connects TRBV27 to TRBJ1-4; weak D call: TRBD1 (5 bases). From germline, CDR1 is MNHEY and CDR2 SMNVEV (reference sequence). This CDR3 comprises 16 residues. Between the trimmed V and J ends, which lost 3 bases and 6 bases, there was a span of 17 bases. The CDR3 DNA is TGTGCCAGCAGTTTCGGGGACTCCCTCGAAGATGAAAAACTGTTTTTT. Translation gives CASSFGDSLEDEKLFF.

This chain links TRBV4-2 with TRBJ1-2, with 9 bases identical to TRBD1. The germline gives CDR1 LGHNA, CDR2 YNFKEQ. Trimming removed 0 bases from V and 7 bases from J; junction bases left unmatched: 9. CDR3 length equals 16 residues. This chain's CDR3 is CASSQEWTGAIGGYTF. The CDR3 nucleotides are TGTGCCAGCAGCCAAGAATGGACAGGGGCTATAGGTGGCTACACCTTC.

In this sample, this clone turned up once. The V call is TRBV6-5, the J call TRBJ2-7, with 8 positions matching TRBD2. Trimming removed 5 bases from V and 0 bases from J; junction bases left unmatched: 3. Per the germline V gene, CDR1 is MNHEY and CDR2 is SVGAGI. The CDR3 runs to 14 residues. CDR3 DNA sequence: TGTGCCAGCAGTCTAGCGGGTCTCTCCTACGAGCAGTACTTC. Amino acid sequence: CASSLAGLSYEQYF.

The chain employs TRBV15 and TRBJ2-7, with TRBD1 matching over 8 bases. Germline V lookup: CDR1 LNHNV, CDR2 YYDKDF (reference sequence). V dropped 0 bases and J dropped 5; count of bases not matched to a gene: 6. The CDR3 runs to 15 residues. CDR3 nucleotide sequence: TGTGCCACCAGCAGAGATAGGACAGGGACCCACGAGCAGTACTTC. It codes for CATSRDRTGTHEQYF.

V and J are TRBV5-6 and TRBJ1-5; D is unresolved. The CDR3 is made up of 15 amino acids. Germline CDR1 SGHDT, CDR2 YYEEEE. Trimming left V 1 base short and J 0 bases short, with 8 bases between. In DNA, the CDR3 is TGTGCCAGCAGCTTGTGGGCCTATAGCAATCAGCCCCAGCATTTT. It yields the protein CASSLWAYSNQPQHF.